Below, one T cell receptor (beta chain) is given with its context. A much larger clonotype is one base distant, so this may be a read error. Library preparation (for TCRbeta) was performed with unique molecular identifiers. TCRdb reanalysed the PCR reads using MiXCR and keeps one entry per CDR3 protein. The profile covers roughly 100,000 distinct CDR3 sequences, with roughly 6% appearing a single time and 5.5% to 7% taken by the ten largest. The CDR3 has 15 amino acids. Germline CDR1 SGHTA, CDR2 FQGTGA. V was pared by 1 base and J by 10 bases, with 17 bases between. The entry originates in a study of T-cell reconstitution after alpha-beta-depleted transplantation in children.

This clonotype was obtained from a female patient aged 2-9 years who had a stem cell transplant for Fanconi anemia, so the T cells may come from the graft donor. The material sequenced was PBMCs, mostly from graft donor cells, taken 60 days after TCRalphabeta/CD19-depleted stem cell transplant. The chain is built from TRBV7-3 and TRBJ2-1; possibly TRBD2 for D (5 bases). Written as DNA, the CDR3 is TGTGCCAGCAGCTTAAGTATAGTGGGAGCGCACGAGCAGTTCTTC. The encoded protein is CASSLSIVGAHEQFF.